This T cell receptor (beta chain) was captured in a study of blood T cell repertoires in COVID-19. Study details: Material from acute and convalescent COVID-19 was sourced from the United States, Italy and Spain. The analysed material was cDNA or gDNA that came from T cells, B-cell-depleted T cells, or PBMCs.

Per the germline V gene, CDR1 is LNHDA and CDR2 is SQIVND (reference sequence). Germline trimming cut 4 bases from V and 7 bases from J; bases unmatched to any gene: 9. The CDR3 loop spans 15 amino acids. Measured with immunoSEQ multiplex PCR; TCRdb has only the in-frame clones, and not every one. The table lists around 140,000 clones, approximately 85% of them singletons. The source material was peripheral blood. The chain uses TRBV19 and TRBJ1-5, with 8 nucleotides matching TRBD1. The TCR comes from a man between 65 and 85 years old with acute or convalescent COVID-19. CDR3 amino acids: CASSTPSGGSQPQHF. The CDR3 DNA reads as TGTGCCAGTAGTACCCCCTCAGGGGGCAGCCAGCCCCAGCATTTT.